The 3 T cell receptor beta chains below were found in one sample sequenced in a study of shared T cell receptors in the human thymus. Sequenced by immunoSEQ multiplex PCR; TCRdb stores in-frame clones only, minus some. The table shows about 540,000 clones, with approximately 80% occurring only once. This same sample was also taken into another study, of human thymus T cells.

The specimen sequenced was thymocytes. The source of these receptors is a boy in the first two years of life with a congenital heart defect.

The chain has TRBV7-7 and TRBJ2-5, with 10 positions matching TRBD2. J lost 1 base, V lost 1 base, and 3 bases had no gene match. CDR3 size: 16 residues. Germline V lookup: CDR1 SSHAT, CDR2 FNYEAQ (reference sequence). CDR3 DNA sequence: TGTGCCAGCAGCTTAGAAGCGGGAGGGATCCAAGAGACCCAGTACTTC. It encodes CASSLEAGGIQETQYF.

The chain carries TRBV7-7 and TRBJ2-5; TRBD2 aligns across 12 bases. CDR3 length: 15 amino acids. Per the germline V gene, CDR1 is SSHAT and CDR2 is FNYEAQ (reference sequence). J lost 3 bases, V lost 5 bases, and 4 bases had no gene match. The CDR3 region is CASSALAGGEETQYF. The CDR3 DNA sequence: TGTGCCAGCAGCGCGCTAGCGGGAGGGGAAGAGACCCAGTACTTC.

The chain combines TRBV5-4 with TRBJ2-7; maybe TRBD1 (6 bases). CDR3 length: 13 residues. Germline V gene sequence: CDR1 SGHNT, CDR2 YYREEE (reference sequence). Trimming removed 3 bases from V and 3 bases from J, with 10 bases in between. Here the CDR3 DNA reads TGTGCCAGCAGCTCGAACAGGGACTACGAGCAGTACTTC. It is translated as CASSSNRDYEQYF.